A selection of T cell receptor beta chains follows, all from one sample in a study of blood T cell repertoires in COVID-19. The method was immunoSEQ multiplex PCR; TCRdb's version includes in-frame clones alone and lacks a portion of them. The sample records about 55,000 clones, about nine tenths being singletons. The sequenced material came from peripheral blood. The source is a man aged 60-69 years with active COVID-19. The conserved cysteine and the conserved F or W are not part of the CDR3 here.

cdr3_length v_call cdr3_aa
13 TRBV9 ASSPSGGSPKTQY
12 TRBV6-2/TRBV6-3 ASSYATVNQPQH
13 TRBV27 ASSPLIQRVYEQY
12 TRBV19 ASSIRGSTYEQY
12 TRBV23-1 ASSEGGDYNEQF
12 TRBV5-1 ASSLGQGYNEQF
13 TRBV6-5 ASMGLAGGQETQY
14 TRBV10-3 AISESISRAGYEQY
12 TRBV6-2/TRBV6-3 ASSYGTALGGYT
14 TRBV19 ASTRPTGGGYNEQF
13 TRBV5-1 ASSLGLLNTGELF
13 TRBV19 ASSIFSGSSYEQY
14 TRBV6-4 ASSDSPQGGVYGYT
12 TRBV2 ASRLGLAAYEQY
13 TRBV11-2 ASSLVGQRTYEQY
11 TRBV7-6 ASSFDRETEAF
14 TRBV30 AWSVPLGGVNTEAF
10 TRBV18 ASSPQGGEQF
14 TRBV9 ASSTGLAGLGQTQY
14 TRBV30 AWRTTGNWDNSPLH
9 TRBV10-3 AISQGPEQF
10 TRBV12-5 ATNRLYTEAF
11 TRBV29-1 SGGTGAIYEQY
15 TRBV11-3 ASSLGSGREGRNEQF
12 TRBV5-6 ASSYRDKNQPQH
10 TRBV10-1 ASSGTVPGYT
11 TRBV27 ASGGIGDTEAF
9 TRBV5-1 ASSWAGTQY
12 TRBV19 ASRRQGAANTQY
13 TRBV15 ATRIGRGQTYEQY
11 TRBV29-1 SVSYGFSYEQY
13 TRBV2 ASSPLALPYNEQF
10 TRBV7-9 ASSSRHAEAF
9 TRBV12-3/TRBV12-4 ASSSDNEQF
12 TRBV7-9 ASSLRGSGNTIY
14 TRBV10-3 AISEYASGPAYEQY
13 TRBV5-1 ASSRDRARNSPLH
11 TRBV7-9 ASSLVYFNEQF
15 TRBV4-1 ASSQDSHSPRGTWQY
11 TRBV3-1/TRBV3-2 ASSQSGDYEQY
13 TRBV20-1 SASLRREGRYEQY